The next 25 T cell receptor beta chains were all read from a single sample in a study of T-cell memory formation after mild COVID-19. TCRdb reprocessed the 5' RACE reads with MiXCR, giving one entry per CDR3 protein. The table lists 400,000 or so distinct CDR3 sequences, approximately 21% of them singletons. Material for sequencing was PBMCs or a T cell subset sorted from them (not recorded which). These receptors were taken from an adult woman who had mild COVID-19 (a few samples of this study predate the infection). Cell type and time point are not known.

This clonotype occurred a few times. The chain employs TRBV24-1 and TRBJ2-1; no clear D. The CDR3 spans 15 residues. Germline V gene data show CDR1 as KGHDR and CDR2 as SFDVKD. V was clipped by 6 bases and J by 1 base, with 12 bases between them. The CDR3 nucleotides read TGTGCCACCAGTTCTCTCTCGGGTTCCTACAATGAGCAGTTCTTC. It translates to CATSSLSGSYNEQFF.

This clonotype was seen a handful of times. The chain joins TRBV7-8 to TRBJ2-1; a possible D gene is TRBD2 (6 bases). V was trimmed by 6 bases and J by 8 bases, leaving 17 bases between them. This CDR3 spans 14 amino acids. CDR1 is SGHVS, CDR2 FQNEAQ, per germline. CDR3 sequence reads: CASSRLGPGDEQFF. In DNA, the CDR3 is TGTGCCAGCAGTAGACTAGGGCCCGGGGATGAGCAGTTCTTC. Full variable domain (remainder filled in from reference TRBV7-8 and TRBJ2-1): GAGVSQSPRYKVAKRGQDVALRCDPISGHVSLFWYQQALGQGPEFLTYFQNEAQLDKSGLPSDRFFAERPEGSVSTLKIQRTQQEDSAVYLCASSRLGPGDEQFFGPGTRLTVL.

The V call is TRBV6-5, the J call TRBJ2-5; D might be TRBD1 (6 bases). V lost 6 bases to trimming and J lost 5 bases, with 16 bases between them. This CDR3 region has 14 residues. Looked up from germline, CDR1 is MNHEY and CDR2 is SVGAGI. CDR3 sequence reads: CASSQRTVRETQYF. The CDR3, as DNA: TGTGCCAGCAGCCAGAGGACAGTTAGGGAGACCCAGTACTTC.

The chain links TRBV18 to TRBJ2-1; TRBD2 agrees at 14 bases. Germline CDR1 and CDR2: KGHSH and LQKENI. This CDR3 comprises 20 residues. J was trimmed by 6 bases and V by 1 base; bases with no gene match: 14. In DNA form, the CDR3 reads TGTGCCAGCTCACCACTCTTGGGACTAGCGGGAGTATCTGGGGCCAATGAGCAGTTCTTC. Encoded protein: CASSPLLGLAGVSGANEQFF.

CDR3 protein: CATSPGSGKYEQYF. In DNA, the CDR3 is TGTGCCACCAGCCCCGGGAGCGGGAAATACGAGCAGTACTTC. V and J are TRBV24-1 and TRBJ2-7; TRBD2 matches at 7 bases. The V gene's germline CDR1 is KGHDR and CDR2 SFDVKD. With V trimmed by 7 bases and J by 4 bases, 9 bases remained unmatched. The CDR3 spans 14 residues.

By sample fraction, this clonotype is medium-sized. This sequence joins TRBV6-5 and TRBJ1-1; 7 positions match TRBD1. CDR1 is MNHEY, CDR2 SVGAGI, per germline. V lost 6 bases and J lost 5; bases outside the gene matches: 6. The CDR3 totals 13 residues. As DNA, the CDR3 is TGTGCCAGCAGATACCAGGGGGGGACTGAAGCTTTCTTT. It is translated as CASRYQGGTEAFF.

This clonotype was found a few times. In nucleotides, the CDR3 is TGTGCCAGCAGCACCGAGGTGGGGGAGCTGTTTTTT. Protein sequence: CASSTEVGELFF. This chain connects TRBV7-9 to TRBJ2-2; no reliable D call. Per germline, CDR1 SEHNR and CDR2 FQNEAQ (reference sequence). The CDR3 covers 12 residues. V lost 5 bases to trimming and J lost 8 bases, with 9 bases between them.

This clonotype was observed at least ten times. The gene calls are TRBV12-3 or TRBV12-4 and TRBJ2-3; no firm D call. V shed 4 bases and J shed 3 bases, with 8 bases lying between them. The length of the CDR3 is 13 residues. CDR3 nucleotides: TGTGCCAGCAGTTCCGGATATACAGATACGCAGTATTTT. It codes for CASSSGYTDTQYF.

This clonotype was observed a few times. The rearrangement uses TRBV20-1 and TRBJ2-1; unclear D gene. The CDR3 is made up of 12 amino acids. CDR1 and CDR2 from the germline V gene are DFQATT and SNEGSKA (reference sequence). Trimming took off 5 bases at V and 3 bases at J, with 8 bases between the two ends. CDR3 residues: CSAFLFYNEQFF. DNA of the CDR3: TGCAGTGCTTTCCTTTTCTACAATGAGCAGTTCTTC.

The chain has TRBV2 and TRBJ2-7; possible D gene TRBD1, 6 bases. CDR3 length: 13 residues. V lost 10 bases to trimming and J lost 3 bases, with 16 bases between them. Per the germline V gene, CDR1 is SNHLY and CDR2 is FYNNEI. CDR3 nucleotide sequence: TGTGCCACCCGGACAGCTGGCAGCTACGAGCAGTACTTC. It translates to CATRTAGSYEQYF. Full variable domain (missing parts from reference TRBV2 and TRBJ2-7): EPEVTQTPSHQVTQMGQEVILRCVPISNHLYFYWYRQILGQKVEFLVSFYNNEISEKSEIFDDQFSVERPDGSNFTLKIRSTKLEDSAMYFCATRTAGSYEQYFGPGTRLTVT.

This clonotype was counted many times. The rearrangement joins TRBV5-4 to TRBJ1-2; TRBD1 is a possible D gene (5 bases). The ends were cut back, 0 bases at V and 6 bases at J, with 12 bases in the middle. Germline lookup yields CDR1 SGHNT and CDR2 YYREEE (reference sequence). The CDR3 is 14 amino acids. The CDR3 coding sequence is TGTGCCAGCAGCTTGGGCCAGGGAGGGAATGGCTACACCTTC. As protein: CASSLGQGGNGYTF.

Ten or more counts support this clonotype. V gene TRBV30 combines with J gene TRBJ2-1; TRBD2 agrees at 8 bases. V was pared by 0 bases and J by 6 bases, with 7 bases of the junction left unmatched. The germline CDR1 and CDR2 sequences are GTSNPN and SVGIG (reference sequence). This CDR3 is built from 15 residues. CDR3 DNA: TGTGCCTGGAGTGTAATCCGGGGGGGAAGCAATGAGCAGTTCTTC. Its translation: CAWSVIRGGSNEQFF. Drawing the rest from reference TRBV30 and TRBJ2-1, the complete variable domain is SQTIHQWPATLVQPVGSPLSLECTVEGTSNPNLYWYRQAAGRGLQLLFYSVGIGQISSEVPQNLSASRPQDRQFILSSKKLLLSDSGFYLCAWSVIRGGSNEQFFGPGTRLTVL.

This chain links TRBV5-1 with TRBJ1-2; 9 bases fit TRBD1. Per germline, CDR1 SGHRS and CDR2 YFSETQ. The CDR3 loop spans 15 amino acids. The V gene end was trimmed by 3 bases and the J gene end by 5 bases; junction bases not matched to a gene: 8. Here the CDR3 DNA reads TGCGCCAGCAGCTACCGGGACAGGGAATTTTATGGCTACACCTTC. This translates into CASSYRDREFYGYTF.

The chain couples TRBV5-1 to TRBJ2-3; D might be TRBD2 (5 bases). The germline V and J ends were trimmed by 4 bases and 6 bases, with 15 bases remaining between them. The CDR3 spans 14 residues. The V gene's germline CDR1 is SGHRS and CDR2 YFSETQ. The CDR3 loop reads CASSASGWLDTQYF. CDR3 sequence (DNA): TGCGCCAGCAGCGCTTCGGGATGGCTGGATACGCAGTATTTT.

The V call is TRBV15, the J call TRBJ2-3, with D hard to call. V shed 3 bases and J shed 0 bases, with 10 bases lying between them. Per the germline V gene, CDR1 is LNHNV and CDR2 is YYDKDF (reference sequence). The CDR3 has 15 amino acids. The CDR3 DNA reads as TGTGCCACCAGCAGGGGCTCTTCTAGCACAGATACGCAGTATTTT. Its protein is CATSRGSSSTDTQYF.

This clonotype appeared a few times. The J gene is TRBJ2-7, the V gene TRBV29-1, with 8 positions matching TRBD1. Trimming cost V 7 bases and J 3 bases; bases outside gene matches: 11. Germline CDR1 is SQVTM and CDR2 is ANQGSEA. This CDR3 contains 14 residues. The CDR3 region is CSARQGMGFYEQYF. Written as DNA, the CDR3 is TGCAGCGCCAGACAGGGGATGGGTTTCTACGAGCAGTACTTC.

This clonotype was recorded only once. The chain links TRBV2 to TRBJ2-5; the match to TRBD1 covers 8 bases. V shed 2 bases and J 3 bases; nucleotides not matched to a gene: 5. Germline V lookup: CDR1 SNHLY, CDR2 FYNNEI. The CDR3 runs to 15 residues. CDR3 sequence: CASSESATGEETQYF. The CDR3 DNA sequence: TGTGCCAGCAGTGAATCAGCGACAGGGGAAGAGACCCAGTACTTC.

This clonotype was seen a few times. The genes are TRBV28 and TRBJ2-7; 10 positions agree with TRBD2. The trim removed 5 bases at V and 3 bases at J, leaving 10 bases unmatched. CDR3 length: 16 amino acids. Germline CDR1 and CDR2: MDHEN and SYDVKM. CDR3 in DNA: TGTGCCAGCAGTGAGGCCACGACTAGCGGGTACTACGAGCAGTACTTC. Translating gives CASSEATTSGYYEQYF.

This clonotype came up a few times. CDR3 DNA sequence: TGTGCCAGCAGTTGGTCAGCGGGAGAAGATACGCAGTATTTT. It yields the protein CASSWSAGEDTQYF. The chain carries TRBV6-5 and TRBJ2-3, with TRBD2 identical over 8 bases. V was pared by 4 bases and J by 5 bases, with 5 bases of the junction left unmatched. Germline V gene data show CDR1 as MNHEY and CDR2 as SVGAGI. CDR3 length: 14 amino acids.

The gene calls are TRBV15 and TRBJ1-5; D is ambiguous. The V end lost 5 bases, the J end lost 2 bases, and 13 bases lay between the germline ends. Germline loops: CDR1 LNHNV, CDR2 YYDKDF (reference sequence). This CDR3 has 15 amino acids. The CDR3 sequence is CATSYSRNGNQPQHF. The CDR3 coding sequence is TGTGCCACCAGCTACAGCCGAAATGGCAATCAGCCCCAGCATTTT.

The CDR3 bases are TGTGCCAGCAGCTGGAGTAGGGGGCAGGGTGGCTACACCTTC. Amino acids: CASSWSRGQGGYTF. The chain is built from TRBV5-5 and TRBJ1-2; 7 bases map to TRBD1. Germline V gene lookup returns CDR1 SGHKS and CDR2 YYEKEE (reference sequence). The ends lost 3 bases at V and 7 bases at J; junction bases unmatched: 9. CDR3 length: 14 residues.

This clonotype came up a few times. The V call is TRBV12-3 or TRBV12-4, the J call TRBJ1-1; D is unclear. The CDR3 runs to 14 residues. Trimming took 3 bases from V and 0 from J, leaving 8 bases between them. CDR3 loop: CASSLASLNTEAFF. In DNA, the CDR3 is TGTGCCAGCAGTTTGGCCAGCCTGAACACTGAAGCTTTCTTT.

This clonotype was seen only a few times. The chain recombines TRBV6-5 with TRBJ2-7, with D possibly being TRBD1 or TRBD2 (7 bases each). The germline V and J ends were trimmed by 6 bases and 2 bases, with 17 bases remaining between them. The germline V gene encodes CDR1 MNHEY and CDR2 SVGAGI. The CDR3 runs 15 residues. The CDR3 coding sequence is TGTGCCAGCAGGGAGGGAGGGGGCATCCCCTACGAGCAGTACTTC. It encodes CASREGGGIPYEQYF.

A few counts support this clonotype. V usage is TRBV20-1 and J usage is TRBJ2-1, with D unclear. The CDR3 loop spans 12 amino acids. The V end lost 4 bases, the J end lost 8 bases, and 12 bases lay between the germline ends. Germline CDR1 is DFQATT and CDR2 is SNEGSKA (reference sequence). CDR3 in DNA: TGCAGTGCTACTAGGGTAGGGTATGAGCAGTTCTTC. Translated, it gives CSATRVGYEQFF.

This clonotype has more than one count but fewer than ten. The V and J genes are TRBV11-3 and TRBJ2-1; 7 nucleotides align to TRBD1. J gave up 6 bases and V 5 bases, and 7 bases lay outside the gene matches. CDR1 is SGHNT, CDR2 YENEEA, per germline. This CDR3 contains 14 residues. The chain's CDR3 is CASSTRGGPNEQFF. CDR3 DNA sequence: TGTGCCAGCAGCACCCGAGGGGGCCCCAATGAGCAGTTCTTC.